This TCR beta chain is drawn from a study of T cells after yellow fever vaccination. CDR1 SSHAT and CDR2 FNYEAQ come from the germline V gene (reference sequence). The CDR3 consists of 17 residues. This clonotype has just a few counts. One junction end does not reproduce the germline sequence, and a read error may be involved. TCRdb redid the calling of the 5' RACE reads with MiXCR, one entry per CDR3 protein. The sample lists 510,000 or so distinct CDR3 sequences, around 21% occurring once. Source: PBMCs, taken 15 days after the yellow fever booster vaccination. This chain links TRBV7-7 with TRBJ2-3; the match to TRBD2 covers 8 bases. This sequence originates from a young man who received the YFV17D yellow fever vaccine. This CDR3 is CASSSSPVGAGADTQYF. The CDR3 nucleotides read TGTGCTAGCAGCTCCTCACCCGTGGGAGCGGGAGCAGATACGCAGTATTTT. Full variable domain (missing parts from reference TRBV7-7 and TRBJ2-3): GAGVSQSPRYKVTKRGQDVTLRCDPISSHATLYWYQQALGQGPEFLTYFNYEAQPDKSGLPSDRFSAERPEGSISTLTIQRTEQRDSAMYRCASSSSPVGAGADTQYFGPGTRLTVL.